These 7 T cell receptor beta chains originate from one sample sequenced in a study of cytomegalovirus exposure and HLA in healthy donors. With 60 Vbeta and 13 Jbeta primers, the PCR was carried out. Some clones are missing from TCRdb's copy, which holds only in-frame ones; the method was immunoSEQ multiplex PCR. The table shows about 93,000 clones, with more than 55% occurring only once. Sequenced input: PBMCs. The receptors shown here come from a boy aged 5-17 years in good health and CMV-seropositive.

The chain combines TRBV6-1 with TRBJ2-1, with 11 bases that match TRBD2. Germline assignment: CDR1 MNHNS and CDR2 SASEGT. J was trimmed by 9 bases and V by 7 bases; bases with no gene match: 5. The CDR3 spans 13 residues. DNA for the CDR3: TGTGCCAGCATAGCGGGAGGGCCGAGTGAGCAGTTCTTC. Translated, it gives CASIAGGPSEQFF.

This clone was counted once. The rearrangement joins TRBV7-9 to TRBJ1-4, with D uncertain. Looked up from germline, CDR1 is SEHNR and CDR2 is FQNEAQ (reference sequence). The length of the CDR3 is 14 residues. Trimming pared 1 base from V and 0 bases from J, leaving 3 bases between. The CDR3 protein is CASSLDTTNEKLFF. CDR3 sequence (DNA): TGTGCCAGCAGCTTAGACACAACTAATGAAAAACTGTTTTTT.

The chain recombines TRBV5-1 with TRBJ1-1; 8 nucleotides line up with TRBD1. The junction had 4 bases not matched to a gene; V was cut back by 2 bases and J by 4 bases. The CDR3 has 14 residues. CDR1 and CDR2 (germline): SGHRS, YFSETQ. CDR3 coding DNA: TGCGCCAGCAGCTTACCGACAGGGGCCACTGAAGCTTTCTTT. The encoded protein is CASSLPTGATEAFF.

This sequence joins TRBV7-8 and TRBJ1-1; D perhaps matches TRBD1 (5 bases). This CDR3 has 14 amino acids. The germline V gene has CDR1 SGHVS and CDR2 FQNEAQ. The V end was cut by 1 base, the J end by 1 base, with 7 bases between. Written as DNA, the CDR3 is TGTGCCAGCAGCTTAGGGGGCAGGAACACTGAAGCTTTCTTT. Its translation: CASSLGGRNTEAFF.

The CDR3 loop is CASSLEQGKNIQYF. The CDR3 DNA follows: TGCGCCAGCAGCTTGGAACAGGGAAAAAACATTCAGTACTTC. The rearrangement joins TRBV5-1 to TRBJ2-4; D perhaps matches TRBD1 (6 bases). Trimming pared 0 bases from V and 4 bases from J, leaving 8 bases between. Looked up from germline, CDR1 is SGHRS and CDR2 is YFSETQ. The CDR3 consists of 14 residues.

The V and J genes are TRBV6-6 and TRBJ1-2, with D tentatively TRBD1 (5 bases). The V gene's germline CDR1 is MNHNY and CDR2 SVGAGI (reference sequence). The CDR3 is made up of 15 amino acids. Trimming stripped 0 bases from V and 2 bases from J, with 10 bases between. As DNA, the CDR3 is TGTGCCAGCAGTTACTCCTCAGGGAGGAACTATGGCTACACCTTC. Its translation: CASSYSSGRNYGYTF.

V is TRBV29-1 and J is TRBJ2-4; a possible D gene is TRBD2 (6 bases). The CDR3 is made up of 13 amino acids. Germline-derived CDR1 and CDR2 are SQVTM and ANQGSEA. The V gene lost 7 bases and the J gene lost 3 bases, with 13 bases spanning the gap. The CDR3 coding sequence is TGCAGCGGCCGGGAGTCGGGCAAAAACATTCAGTACTTC. The encoded protein is CSGRESGKNIQYF.